This T cell receptor (beta chain) was identified in a study of blood T cell repertoires in COVID-19. Some clones are missing from TCRdb's copy, which holds only in-frame ones; the method was immunoSEQ multiplex PCR. The sample has 200,000 to 250,000 clones, approximately 86% seen once. With 0 bases clipped from V and 4 bases from J, the junction kept 2 bases outside the gene matches. Germline V lookup: CDR1 SGHRS, CDR2 YFSETQ. The CDR3 is 14 residues long. About this clone: This CDR3 is also generated by other DNA sequences in the sample.

The source of this sequence is an elderly woman with acute or convalescent COVID-19. The chain uses TRBV5-1 and TRBJ1-2, with 8 bases aligning to TRBD1. The sequencing input was peripheral blood. In DNA form, the CDR3 reads TGCGCCAGCAGCTTGGGACAGGGGTCCTATGGCTACACCTTC. It codes for CASSLGQGSYGYTF.